Listed here are 26 T cell receptor beta chains from one sample, sequenced in a study of T cell responses to AZD1222 COVID-19 vaccine. TCRdb keeps only in-frame clones here, not all; method: immunoSEQ multiplex PCR. Here the sample spans 150,000 to 200,000 clones, more than 90% being singletons. The sample consisted of peripheral blood, taken 28 days after the second dose of the MenACWY control vaccine. The receptor source for this set is an adult who received the MenACWY meningococcal vaccine as a control.

The chain carries TRBV12-3 or TRBV12-4 and TRBJ1-5; 7 nucleotides align to TRBD1. V lost 3 bases to trimming and J lost 7 bases; unmatched junction nucleotides: 3. This CDR3 contains 13 residues. The CDR3 sequence: CASSLGQLQPQHF. CDR3 DNA sequence: TGTGCCAGCAGTTTGGGACAGTTACAGCCCCAGCATTTT.

This chain links TRBV11-1 with TRBJ2-1; D gene ambiguous. The CDR3 totals 15 residues. Trimming left V 5 bases short and J 4 bases short, with 15 bases between. Germline V gives CDR1 SGHAT, CDR2 FQDESV (reference sequence). CDR3 sequence reads: CASSRPPQKYNEQFF. DNA for the CDR3: TGTGCCAGCAGCCGGCCTCCACAGAAATACAATGAGCAGTTCTTC.

The chain couples TRBV19 to TRBJ2-1, with a possible D match to TRBD1 (6 bases). Germline V gene sequence: CDR1 LNHDA, CDR2 SQIVND (reference sequence). The CDR3 is 20 amino acids. Trimming pared 5 bases from V and 0 bases from J, leaving 26 bases between. CDR3 nucleotides: TGTGCCAGTAGTGTGACAGGTATCCACTCGGTTTCCTTCTCCTACAATGAGCAGTTCTTC. Translated, it gives CASSVTGIHSVSFSYNEQFF.

This chain connects TRBV27 to TRBJ2-7; 7 nucleotides line up with TRBD1. Germline trimming cut 1 base from V and 3 bases from J; bases unmatched to any gene: 9. The CDR3 covers 16 residues. Germline CDR1 and CDR2: MNHEY and SMNVEV (reference sequence). The CDR3 loop is CASSLFGTVGGYEQYF. The CDR3 region has the DNA TGTGCCAGCAGTTTATTCGGGACAGTCGGCGGCTACGAGCAGTACTTC.

This chain uses TRBV5-6 with TRBJ1-3; maybe TRBD1 (5 bases). Germline CDR1 reads SGHDT; CDR2 reads YYEEEE. CDR3 length: 15 residues. Trimming took 0 bases from V and 4 from J, leaving 11 bases between them. CDR3: CASSLARGAGNTIYF. The CDR3, as DNA: TGTGCCAGCAGCTTGGCCAGAGGGGCCGGAAACACCATATATTTT.

V is TRBV9 and J is TRBJ1-6; TRBD1 might be the D (5 bases). Germline lookup yields CDR1 SGDLS and CDR2 YYNGEE. This CDR3 region has 16 residues. V shed 0 bases and J shed 1 base, with 8 bases lying between them. In DNA form, the CDR3 reads TGTGCCAGCAGCGTAGATGGGGGTTCCTATAATTCACCCCTCCACTTT. It codes for CASSVDGGSYNSPLHF. Full variable domain (outside the CDR3, taken from reference TRBV9 and TRBJ1-6): DSGVTQTPKHLITATGQRVTLRCSPRSGDLSVYWYQQSLDQGLQFLIQYYNGEERAKGNILERFSAQQFPDLHSELNLSSLELGDSALYFCASSVDGGSYNSPLHFGNGTRLTVT.

The CDR3 is CASSLDRAEQFF. In DNA, the CDR3 is TGTGCCAGCAGCTTGGACAGGGCTGAGCAGTTCTTC. The genes are TRBV7-9 and TRBJ2-1; TRBD1 matches at 8 bases. CDR1 and CDR2 from the germline V gene are SEHNR and FQNEAQ (reference sequence). J was trimmed by 9 bases and V by 3 bases; bases with no gene match: 1. The CDR3 has 12 amino acids.

V and J are TRBV30 and TRBJ1-5; D call uncertain. Germline V lookup: CDR1 GTSNPN, CDR2 SVGIG (reference sequence). The CDR3 has 13 amino acids. Deletions cut 5 bases from V and 4 bases from J, with 12 bases between. The CDR3 region is CAWASGVNQPQHF. In DNA, the CDR3 is TGTGCCTGGGCTTCTGGGGTAAATCAGCCCCAGCATTTT.

This chain links TRBV7-9 with TRBJ2-6, with a weak D call TRBD1 (6 bases). Germline CDR1 is SEHNR and CDR2 is FQNEAQ (reference sequence). CDR3 length: 15 amino acids. Trimming cost V 5 bases and J 1 base, with 9 bases left between them. CDR3 sequence: CASSKQGSGANVLTF. CDR3 coding DNA: TGTGCCAGCAGCAAACAGGGTTCTGGGGCCAACGTCCTGACTTTC. Full variable domain (rest looked up from reference TRBV7-9 and TRBJ2-6): DTGVSQNPRHKITKRGQNVTFRCDPISEHNRLYWYRQTLGQGPEFLTYFQNEAQLEKSRLLSDRFSAERPKGSFSTLEIQRTEQGDSAMYLCASSKQGSGANVLTFGAGSRLTVL.

This clone was detected only once. The chain couples TRBV30 to TRBJ1-2; D is ambiguous. The CDR3 is made up of 12 amino acids. Trimming took off 0 bases at V and 8 bases at J, with 10 bases between the two ends. Germline V gives CDR1 GTSNPN, CDR2 SVGIG (reference sequence). The CDR3 sequence: CAWSVGQVGYTF. CDR3 in DNA: TGTGCCTGGAGTGTGGGTCAAGTAGGCTACACCTTC.

This chain joins TRBV2 and TRBJ1-2; D is perhaps TRBD1 (6 bases). The length of the CDR3 is 15 residues. Germline lookup yields CDR1 SNHLY and CDR2 FYNNEI. Trimming stripped 7 bases from V and 6 bases from J, with 21 bases between. CDR3 in amino acids: CASKTLRGPGDGYTF. The DNA of the CDR3 is TGTGCCAGCAAGACGTTGCGGGGTCCAGGGGATGGCTACACCTTC.

V is TRBV7-6 and J is TRBJ2-7; D is unclear. This CDR3 region has 11 residues. Germline V gene data show CDR1 as SGHVS and CDR2 as FNYEAQ. Trimming removed 1 base at V and 7 bases at J, with 5 bases between. In nucleotides, the CDR3 is TGTGCCAGCAGCTTAGGCCGGGAGCAGTACTTC. As protein: CASSLGREQYF.

The genes are TRBV14 and TRBJ1-6; D might be TRBD1 (5 bases). Germline V gene sequence: CDR1 SGHDN, CDR2 FVKESK. V lost 1 base and J 0 bases, leaving 10 bases between the germline ends. This CDR3 spans 17 amino acids. CDR3 bases: TGTGCCAGCAGCCAAGCGGGACTGAGCTCCTATAATTCACCCCTCCACTTT. Amino acids: CASSQAGLSSYNSPLHF.

The V and J genes are TRBV27 and TRBJ1-1; possible D gene TRBD1, 5 bases. Deletions cut 8 bases from V and 3 bases from J, with 13 bases between. Germline loops: CDR1 MNHEY, CDR2 SMNVEV (reference sequence). The CDR3 covers 13 residues. For the CDR3, the DNA is TGTGCCAGCTGCAGGGTAACCGACACTGAAGCTTTCTTT. It translates to CASCRVTDTEAFF.

The rearrangement links TRBV6-1 to TRBJ1-5; D is unresolved. V lost 3 bases to trimming and J lost 0 bases, with 15 bases between them. The CDR3 runs 17 residues. Germline CDR1 reads MNHNS; CDR2 reads SASEGT. The CDR3 DNA reads TGTGCCAGCAGTGATTTTTGGGCCTTATATAGCAATCAGCCCCAGCATTTT. It translates to CASSDFWALYSNQPQHF.

V gene TRBV18 combines with J gene TRBJ2-7; D might be TRBD2 (7 bases). The CDR3 is 14 residues long. Per the germline V gene, CDR1 is KGHSH and CDR2 is LQKENI. V was shortened by 4 bases and J by 3 bases, with 13 bases between the two germline ends. CDR3 coding DNA: TGTGCCAGCTCACGAGAGGGGGGGGTCTACGAGCAGTACTTC. Its protein is CASSREGGVYEQYF.

The chain is built from TRBV3-1 (or the pseudogene TRBV3-2) and TRBJ1-2, with D hard to call. In germline, CDR1 is LGHDT, CDR2 YNNKEL (reference sequence). This CDR3 spans 14 amino acids. Trimming took off 5 bases at V and 2 bases at J, with 12 bases between the two ends. The CDR3 is CASSALSLNYGYTF. For the CDR3, the DNA is TGTGCCAGCAGCGCGCTTTCCCTAAACTATGGCTACACCTTC.

The CDR3 region is CASLIGTLGTGELFF. DNA of the CDR3: TGTGCCAGCCTCATCGGGACTCTTGGCACCGGGGAGCTGTTTTTT. The chain combines TRBV6-5 with TRBJ2-2; D is perhaps TRBD2 (6 bases). Trimming took 8 bases from V and 4 from J, leaving 17 bases between them. The V gene's germline CDR1 is MNHEY and CDR2 SVGAGI. CDR3 length: 15 amino acids.

The gene calls are TRBV27 and TRBJ2-1, with 8 bases lining up with TRBD2. This CDR3 is 15 amino acids long. After removal of 7 bases from V and 5 bases from J, the junction contained 10 bases not matched to a gene. The germline V gene has CDR1 MNHEY and CDR2 SMNVEV (reference sequence). CDR3 in DNA: TGTGCCAGCACCCCCCGTCCGGGAGGGGACAATGAGCAGTTCTTC. The encoded protein is CASTPRPGGDNEQFF.

The rearrangement joins TRBV6-2 or TRBV6-3 to TRBJ2-7; D gene ambiguous. CDR1 MNHEY and CDR2 SVGEGT come from the germline V gene. V was shortened by 6 bases and J by 6 bases, with 12 bases between the two germline ends. This CDR3 is 12 amino acids long. The CDR3, as DNA: TGTGCCAGCAGCCTCGGCCCCGCCGAGCAGTACTTC. It encodes CASSLGPAEQYF.

This chain uses TRBV19 with TRBJ2-7; 8 bases are shared with TRBD1. V was pared by 6 bases and J by 2 bases, with 6 bases of the junction left unmatched. CDR1 is LNHDA and CDR2 is SQIVND in the germline V gene (reference sequence). This CDR3 has 14 residues. Here the CDR3 reads CASSPGQAAYEQYF. CDR3 in DNA: TGTGCCAGTAGCCCGGGACAGGCGGCCTACGAGCAGTACTTC.

CDR3 nucleotide sequence: TGTGCCAGCAGTTCCCCACGGTATGGCTACACCTTC. The encoded protein is CASSSPRYGYTF. This sequence joins TRBV6-5 and TRBJ1-2; no clear D gene. This CDR3 is 12 amino acids long. The V gene lost 4 bases and the J gene lost 5 bases, with 8 bases spanning the gap. Per the germline V gene, CDR1 is MNHEY and CDR2 is SVGAGI.

This clone was picked up one time. V usage is TRBV5-1 and J usage is TRBJ2-1, with a tentative D call TRBD2 (6 bases). Germline-derived CDR1 and CDR2 are SGHRS and YFSETQ. V was clipped by 0 bases and J by 5 bases, with 12 bases between them. The CDR3 runs 15 residues. The CDR3 spells CASSLGHAGNNEQFF. The CDR3 nucleotides are TGCGCCAGCAGCTTGGGTCACGCGGGAAACAATGAGCAGTTCTTC.

The chain has TRBV18 and TRBJ1-3; unclear D gene. V dropped 6 bases and J dropped 0 bases, with 12 bases sitting between them. The CDR3 runs 15 residues. In germline, CDR1 is KGHSH, CDR2 LQKENI. DNA of the CDR3: TGTGCCAGCTCCATGAAAGCCGACTCTGGAAACACCATATATTTT. This codes for CASSMKADSGNTIYF.

The chain recombines TRBV7-2 with TRBJ2-3, with 12 bases lining up with TRBD2. The CDR3 is 14 residues long. In germline, CDR1 is SGHTA, CDR2 FQGNSA. The ends lost 5 bases at V and 6 bases at J; junction bases unmatched: 3. CDR3 nucleotide sequence: TGTGCCAGCAGCCTAGGACTAGCGGGGGATACGCAGTATTTT. Its translation is CASSLGLAGDTQYF.

The chain is built from TRBV4-2 and TRBJ1-2; 7 positions agree with TRBD1. Trimming took 0 bases from V and 3 from J; bases not matched to a gene: 13. CDR1 is LGHNA and CDR2 is YNFKEQ in the germline V gene. CDR3 length: 18 residues. In DNA form, the CDR3 reads TGTGCCAGCAGCCAAGATGTGGGCAGGGGGACCTTGTACTATGGCTACACCTTC. This translates into CASSQDVGRGTLYYGYTF.